One sample yielded the 13 T cell receptor beta chains listed below, sequenced in a study of blood T cell repertoires in COVID-19. Measured with immunoSEQ multiplex PCR; TCRdb has only the in-frame clones, and not every one. This table has about 400,000 clones, just under 90% appearing once. The sequenced sample consisted of PBMCs or T cells enriched from blood (not recorded which). All receptors come from a woman in her twenties or thirties who had recovered from COVID-19.

V and J are TRBV28 and TRBJ1-1; D gene ambiguous. This CDR3 spans 15 amino acids. V was shortened by 5 bases and J by 3 bases, with 16 bases between the two germline ends. Germline V gene data show CDR1 as MDHEN and CDR2 as SYDVKM. In DNA, the CDR3 is TGTGCCAGCAGTGAGCGCCGCGGGAGGGACACTGAAGCTTTCTTT. It codes for CASSERRGRDTEAFF.

The chain joins TRBV28 to TRBJ1-3; D gene uncertain. Germline CDR1 is MDHEN and CDR2 is SYDVKM. V lost 3 bases and J 0 bases, leaving 21 bases between the germline ends. The CDR3 covers 19 residues. This CDR3 is CASSFSLSAQVVSGNTIYF. Here the CDR3 DNA reads TGTGCCAGCAGTTTTTCATTGAGCGCCCAAGTCGTCTCTGGAAACACCATATATTTT.

This clone has just one count. The chain employs TRBV28 and TRBJ1-5; 7 nucleotides match TRBD1. CDR3 size: 16 residues. The V segment lost 5 bases and the J segment 1 base; nucleotides outside the gene matches: 8. CDR1 and CDR2 (germline): MDHEN, SYDVKM. Here the CDR3 reads CASSPTRGQSNQPQHF. Here the CDR3 DNA reads TGTGCCAGCAGTCCGACTAGGGGACAGAGCAATCAGCCCCAGCATTTT.

This sequence joins TRBV12-5 and TRBJ2-5; the D gene is possibly TRBD2 (5 bases). V shed 5 bases and J shed 7 bases, with 14 bases lying between them. Germline lookup yields CDR1 LGHNT and CDR2 FRNRAP. The CDR3 length is 13 residues. CDR3 residues: CASGPNSGGTQYF. CDR3 DNA sequence: TGTGCTAGTGGTCCCAACAGCGGCGGGACCCAGTACTTC.

The chain employs TRBV10-3 and TRBJ1-5; possibly TRBD1 for D (5 bases). Germline V lookup: CDR1 ENHRY, CDR2 SYGVKD. CDR3 length: 13 residues. V shed 7 bases and J shed 5 bases, with 12 bases lying between them. This CDR3 reads CAIKPGWDQPQHF. In nucleotides, the CDR3 is TGTGCCATCAAACCAGGGTGGGATCAGCCCCAGCATTTT.

The V gene is TRBV11-2, the J gene TRBJ2-1; TRBD2 agrees at 12 bases. Looked up from germline, CDR1 is SGHAT and CDR2 is FQNNGV. The length of the CDR3 is 15 residues. J was trimmed by 12 bases and V by 5 bases; bases with no gene match: 11. The CDR3 nucleotides are TGTGCCAGCAGCCTAGCTAGCGGGAGGGCCTCTATGCAGTTCTTC. Its protein is CASSLASGRASMQFF.

In this sample, this clone turned up a few times. This rearrangement joins TRBV2 to TRBJ1-6; 7 nucleotides line up with TRBD1. Germline CDR1 and CDR2: SNHLY and FYNNEI. The length of the CDR3 is 16 residues. The ends lost 3 bases at V and 4 bases at J; junction bases unmatched: 6. CDR3 residues: CASSDRGQAYNSPLHF. CDR3 DNA: TGTGCCAGCAGTGATCGTGGACAGGCTTATAATTCACCCCTCCACTTT.

A few counts support this clone. The chain has TRBV20-1 and TRBJ2-7; no firm D call. This CDR3 comprises 13 residues. The germline CDR1 and CDR2 sequences are DFQATT and SNEGSKA (reference sequence). Deletions cut 3 bases from V and 3 bases from J, with 12 bases between. In nucleotides, the CDR3 is TGCAGTGCTAGTTTCGATTTCGGCTACGAGCAGTACTTC. This translates into CSASFDFGYEQYF.

The V call is TRBV9, the J call TRBJ2-7; 8 nucleotides match TRBD1. V was pared by 3 bases and J by 2 bases, with 10 bases of the junction left unmatched. The germline gives CDR1 SGDLS, CDR2 YYNGEE. The CDR3 runs 16 residues. CDR3 loop: CASSATSGTGPYEQYF. The CDR3 DNA follows: TGTGCCAGCAGCGCCACTTCCGGGACAGGACCCTACGAGCAGTACTTC.

This chain uses TRBV18 with TRBJ2-1; the match to TRBD2 covers 10 bases. CDR3 length: 19 amino acids. V was pared by 3 bases and J by 0 bases, with 11 bases of the junction left unmatched. CDR1 KGHSH and CDR2 LQKENI come from the germline V gene. The CDR3, as DNA: TGTGCCAGCTCACCGCTAGCGGGGGCCACGAGGAGCTCCTACAATGAGCAGTTCTTC. This codes for CASSPLAGATRSSYNEQFF.

The chain joins TRBV11-2 to TRBJ2-3; unclear D gene. The CDR3 length is 13 residues. Germline assignment: CDR1 SGHAT and CDR2 FQNNGV. Trimming cost V 2 bases and J 5 bases, with 8 bases left between them. CDR3 region: CASSLRTRDTQYF. The CDR3, as DNA: TGTGCCAGCAGCTTACGAACCAGAGATACGCAGTATTTT.

The gene calls are TRBV9 and TRBJ2-2; possible D gene TRBD1, 5 bases. The CDR3 totals 14 residues. The V end lost 0 bases, the J end lost 6 bases, and 9 bases lay between the germline ends. Germline CDR1 reads SGDLS; CDR2 reads YYNGEE. This CDR3 reads CASSVVPRAGELFF. The CDR3 DNA follows: TGTGCCAGCAGCGTAGTACCCAGGGCCGGGGAGCTGTTTTTT.

The chain links TRBV5-6 to TRBJ2-3, with D perhaps matching TRBD1 (6 bases). The CDR3 loop spans 14 amino acids. The V and J ends lost 7 bases and 4 bases respectively, with 16 bases between them. Germline V lookup: CDR1 SGHDT, CDR2 YYEEEE. The CDR3 protein is CASGGHLRADTQYF. DNA of the CDR3: TGTGCCAGCGGGGGACACCTGAGGGCAGATACGCAGTATTTT. Supplemented by reference TRBV5-6 and TRBJ2-3, the full variable domain reads DAGVTQSPTHLIKTRGQQVTLRCSPKSGHDTVSWYQQALGQGPQFIFQYYEEEERQRGNFPDRFSGHQFPNYSSELNVNALLLGDSALYLCASGGHLRADTQYFGPGTRLTVL.